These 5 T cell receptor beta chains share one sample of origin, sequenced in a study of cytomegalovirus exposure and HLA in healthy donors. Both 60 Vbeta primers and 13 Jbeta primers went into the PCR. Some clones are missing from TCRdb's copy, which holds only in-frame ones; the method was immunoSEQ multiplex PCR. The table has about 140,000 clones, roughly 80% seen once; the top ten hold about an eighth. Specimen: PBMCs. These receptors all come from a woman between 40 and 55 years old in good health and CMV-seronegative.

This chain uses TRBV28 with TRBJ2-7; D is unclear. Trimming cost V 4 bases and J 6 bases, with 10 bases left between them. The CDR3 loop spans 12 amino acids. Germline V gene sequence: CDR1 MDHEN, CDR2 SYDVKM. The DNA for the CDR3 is TGTGCCAGCAGTTACGGCCGGAGCGAGCAGTACTTC. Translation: CASSYGRSEQYF.

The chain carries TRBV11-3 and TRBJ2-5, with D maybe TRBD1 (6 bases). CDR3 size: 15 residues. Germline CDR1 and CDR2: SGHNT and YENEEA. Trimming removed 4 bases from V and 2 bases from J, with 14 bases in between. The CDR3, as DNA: TGTGCCAGCAGCTCACCTCGGGGACAACAAGAGACCCAGTACTTC. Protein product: CASSSPRGQQETQYF.

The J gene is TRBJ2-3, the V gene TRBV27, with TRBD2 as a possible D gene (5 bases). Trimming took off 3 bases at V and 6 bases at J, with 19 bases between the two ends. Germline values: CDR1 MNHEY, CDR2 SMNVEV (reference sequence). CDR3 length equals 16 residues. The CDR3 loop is CASSLGVGLRMDTQYF. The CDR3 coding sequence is TGTGCCAGCAGTTTGGGTGTTGGACTTCGCATGGATACGCAGTATTTT.

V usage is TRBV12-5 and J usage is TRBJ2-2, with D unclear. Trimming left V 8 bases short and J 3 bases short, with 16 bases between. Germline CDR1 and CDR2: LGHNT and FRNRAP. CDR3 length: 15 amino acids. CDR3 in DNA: TGTGCTAGTCTAACCCACAGCTTTTACACCGGGGAGCTGTTTTTT. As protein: CASLTHSFYTGELFF.

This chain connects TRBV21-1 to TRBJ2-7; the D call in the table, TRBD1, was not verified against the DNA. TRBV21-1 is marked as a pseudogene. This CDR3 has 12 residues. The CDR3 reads CASSKTVAEQYF. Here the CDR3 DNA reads TGTGCCAGCAGCAAAACCGTGGCCGAGCAGTACTTC.